This T cell receptor (beta chain) was captured by sequencing in a study of blood T cell repertoires in COVID-19. The CDR3 spans 12 residues. V was shortened by 6 bases and J by 4 bases, with 6 bases between the two germline ends. In its sample, this clone was seen a few times. TCRdb keeps only in-frame clones here, not all; method: immunoSEQ multiplex PCR. Among approximately 70,000 clones listed, more than 70% were seen once. The TCR sequence derives from a human donor in a cohort sampled during active COVID-19. What was sequenced was peripheral blood. The J gene is TRBJ1-4, the V gene TRBV12-3 or TRBV12-4; D perhaps matches TRBD1 (5 bases). The CDR3 bases are TGTGCCAGCAGGGACAATAATGAAAAACTGTTTTTT. Amino acid sequence: CASRDNNEKLFF.